The 23 T cell receptor beta chains below were found in one sample sequenced in a study of CD8 T cells in Susac syndrome. The authors reverse transcribed roughly 0.5 to 1 ug RNA with random hexamers. TCRdb reprocessed the immunoSEQ multiplex PCR reads via MiXCR and lists one record per CDR3 protein. The table includes about 200,000 distinct CDR3 sequences, 90% to 95% detected once. The sequencing input was CD4+ T cells from PBMCs. The origin of the receptors is a human donor in good health.

The gene calls are TRBV5-4 and TRBJ2-5; 11 bases map to TRBD2. The CDR3 spans 16 residues. The germline gives CDR1 SGHNT, CDR2 YYREEE (reference sequence). J gave up 1 base and V 4 bases, and 6 bases lay outside the gene matches. The CDR3 loop reads CASSRVAGGGQETQYF. The CDR3 DNA sequence: TGTGCCAGCAGCCGTGTAGCGGGGGGGGGCCAAGAGACCCAGTACTTC.

The V gene is TRBV29-1, the J gene TRBJ2-3, with 11 bases identical to TRBD2. The V gene end was trimmed by 3 bases and the J gene end by 0 bases; junction bases not matched to a gene: 20. Germline-derived CDR1 and CDR2 are SQVTM and ANQGSEA. The CDR3 runs 21 residues. CDR3 amino acids: CSVDGGITSGGARPSTDTQYF. DNA of the CDR3: TGCAGCGTTGACGGCGGTATAACTAGCGGGGGAGCCAGACCTAGCACAGATACGCAGTATTTT.

This sequence joins TRBV5-4 and TRBJ2-1; D is perhaps TRBD2 (7 bases). The length of the CDR3 is 17 residues. Per germline, CDR1 SGHNT and CDR2 YYREEE (reference sequence). Trimming cost V 5 bases and J 1 base, with 19 bases left between them. CDR3 residues: CASRGRGGRESYNEQFF. CDR3 coding DNA: TGTGCCAGCAGGGGCCGAGGGGGGAGGGAATCCTACAATGAGCAGTTCTTC.

The CDR3 nucleotides are TGTGCCAGCAGCGTACTTGGACAGCCCTATGGCTACACCTTC. It yields the protein CASSVLGQPYGYTF. The chain employs TRBV9 and TRBJ1-2, with D possibly TRBD1 on 6 matching bases. This CDR3 spans 14 amino acids. Trimming pared 1 base from V and 4 bases from J, leaving 11 bases between. Germline CDR1 is SGDLS and CDR2 is YYNGEE.

V gene TRBV30 combines with J gene TRBJ1-4; 7 nucleotides match TRBD1. V was clipped by 3 bases and J by 3 bases; unmatched bases: 4. The CDR3 is 14 amino acids. CDR1 and CDR2 (germline): GTSNPN, SVGIG (reference sequence). For the CDR3, the DNA is TGTGCCTGGAGCCTGACAGGGCCTAATGAAAAACTGTTTTTT. Protein product: CAWSLTGPNEKLFF.

The chain uses TRBV5-4 and TRBJ2-1, with D perhaps matching TRBD2 (5 bases). The length of the CDR3 is 16 residues. The V gene lost 4 bases and the J gene lost 4 bases, with 18 bases spanning the gap. Germline V CDR1 and CDR2: SGHNT, YYREEE (reference sequence). The CDR3, as DNA: TGTGCCAGCAGCCTTCCGGCGAGGGAGACTTACAATGAGCAGTTCTTC. This translates into CASSLPARETYNEQFF.

The chain couples TRBV6-6 to TRBJ2-3; D could derive from TRBD1 or TRBD2 (5 bases each). CDR1 is MNHNY and CDR2 is SVGAGI in the germline V gene (reference sequence). The V gene lost 6 bases and the J gene lost 0 bases, with 16 bases spanning the gap. This CDR3 is built from 16 residues. The CDR3 DNA reads TGTGCCAGCAGCATAGGGACGGAGACTAGCACAGATACGCAGTATTTT. Protein sequence: CASSIGTETSTDTQYF.

This sequence joins TRBV24-1 and TRBJ2-1; D perhaps matches TRBD1 (5 bases). The CDR3 spans 11 residues. V dropped 5 bases and J dropped 7 bases, with 5 bases sitting between them. The germline CDR1 and CDR2 sequences are KGHDR and SFDVKD. The CDR3 nucleotides read TGTGCCACCAGTGCAGGGAATGAGCAGTTCTTC. It encodes CATSAGNEQFF.

As DNA, the CDR3 is TGTGCCAGCAGCCACCCCGCTGGGGGGAGCTCCTACAATGAGCAGTTCTTC. Its translation is CASSHPAGGSSYNEQFF. The V and J genes are TRBV3-2 and TRBJ2-1; the table's D call, TRBD2, was not checked against the DNA. TRBV3-2 is deemed a pseudogene. This CDR3 has 17 residues.

The V call is TRBV19, the J call TRBJ2-1, with TRBD1 identical over 11 bases. This CDR3 is built from 13 residues. Trimming at V came to 10 bases and at J to 6 bases, leaving 5 bases not matched to a gene. Germline V gives CDR1 LNHDA, CDR2 SQIVND (reference sequence). The DNA of the CDR3 is TGTGCCACCCGGGACAGGGGGACCAATGAGCAGTTCTTC. Amino acid sequence: CATRDRGTNEQFF.

This clonotype was picked up one time. V usage is TRBV4-2 and J usage is TRBJ2-7; a possible D gene is TRBD2 (6 bases). The germline V and J ends were trimmed by 0 bases and 3 bases, with 12 bases remaining between them. There are 15 residues in the CDR3. CDR1 and CDR2 from the germline V gene are LGHNA and YNFKEQ. CDR3 sequence (DNA): TGTGCCAGCAGCCAAGAGGGGGACTTCTACTACGAGCAGTACTTC. It codes for CASSQEGDFYYEQYF.

The chain combines TRBV18 with TRBJ1-1; no firm D call. V lost 3 bases to trimming and J lost 4 bases, with 15 bases between them. This CDR3 has 15 amino acids. CDR1 is KGHSH and CDR2 is LQKENI in the germline V gene. The CDR3 here is CASSPVVVSSTEAFF. The CDR3 DNA reads as TGTGCCAGCTCACCGGTCGTGGTGAGTTCCACTGAAGCTTTCTTT.

The chain joins TRBV18 to TRBJ2-4, with D possibly being TRBD2 (5 bases). Trimming took 5 bases from V and 4 from J, leaving 9 bases between them. Germline V gives CDR1 KGHSH, CDR2 LQKENI. This CDR3 comprises 13 residues. CDR3 sequence: CASSSGGKNIQYF. CDR3 DNA sequence: TGTGCCAGCTCATCGGGCGGGAAAAACATTCAGTACTTC.

The chain uses TRBV12-3 or TRBV12-4 and TRBJ1-2; 8 bases agree with TRBD1. The V segment lost 6 bases and the J segment 6 bases; nucleotides outside the gene matches: 9. The CDR3 consists of 14 residues. The CDR3 bases are TGTGCCAGCAGGTCGACAGGGGATGAGCATGGCTACACCTTC. It yields the protein CASRSTGDEHGYTF.

The chain uses TRBV28 and TRBJ2-1, with D perhaps TRBD1 (6 bases). The V and J ends lost 9 bases and 2 bases respectively, with 14 bases between them. The CDR3 spans 14 residues. CDR1 MDHEN and CDR2 SYDVKM come from the germline V gene. The chain's CDR3 is CASLQGGTYNEQFF. CDR3 nucleotides: TGTGCCAGTCTACAGGGTGGCACCTACAATGAGCAGTTCTTC.

The chain couples TRBV28 to TRBJ2-4; 8 nucleotides match TRBD1. Germline CDR1 and CDR2: MDHEN and SYDVKM. The CDR3 contains 14 residues. V was pared by 5 bases and J by 6 bases, with 6 bases of the junction left unmatched. The CDR3 here is CASSQQGVGNIQYF. The CDR3 DNA reads as TGTGCCAGCAGTCAACAGGGGGTGGGAAACATTCAGTACTTC.

The chain couples TRBV25-1 to TRBJ1-4; the match to TRBD1 covers 7 bases. The CDR3 length is 15 residues. From germline, CDR1 is MGHDK and CDR2 SYGVNS. After removal of 2 bases from V and 2 bases from J, the junction contained 2 bases not matched to a gene. The CDR3 nucleotides are TGTGCCAGCAGTGAACCGACAGGGACTAATGAAAAACTGTTTTTT. Protein sequence: CASSEPTGTNEKLFF.

The chain combines TRBV5-1 with TRBJ2-7; 7 bases agree with TRBD1. Germline V gene lookup returns CDR1 SGHRS and CDR2 YFSETQ. J lost 1 base, V lost 4 bases, and 2 bases had no gene match. The CDR3 runs 13 residues. The CDR3 reads CASSGTVSYEQYF. DNA of the CDR3: TGCGCCAGCAGCGGGACAGTTTCCTACGAGCAGTACTTC. Variable domain in full (rest from reference TRBV5-1 and TRBJ2-7): KAGVTQTPRYLIKTRGQQVTLSCSPISGHRSVSWYQQTPGQGLQFLFEYFSETQRNKGNFPGRFSGRQFSNSRSEMNVSTLELGDSALYLCASSGTVSYEQYFGPGTRLTVT.

The rearrangement uses TRBV5-1 and TRBJ2-5, with D possibly TRBD1 on 6 matching bases. V lost 6 bases to trimming and J lost 2 bases, with 14 bases between them. Germline V gives CDR1 SGHRS, CDR2 YFSETQ. This CDR3 is built from 14 residues. The CDR3 bases are TGCGCCAGCACCCGCCGAGGGGGTCAAGAGACCCAGTACTTC. Translating it yields CASTRRGGQETQYF. Together with reference TRBV5-1 and TRBJ2-5, the CDR3 gives the full variable domain: KAGVTQTPRYLIKTRGQQVTLSCSPISGHRSVSWYQQTPGQGLQFLFEYFSETQRNKGNFPGRFSGRQFSNSRSEMNVSTLELGDSALYLCASTRRGGQETQYFGPGTRLLVL.

Only one count was recorded for this clonotype. The rearrangement joins TRBV20-1 to TRBJ2-5; 8 nucleotides line up with TRBD1. CDR3 length: 13 amino acids. V dropped 6 bases and J dropped 5; count of bases not matched to a gene: 8. The germline CDR1 and CDR2 sequences are DFQATT and SNEGSKA (reference sequence). CDR3 loop: CSARPGGLETQYF. Here the CDR3 DNA reads TGCAGTGCAAGGCCAGGGGGCCTGGAGACCCAGTACTTC.

The rearrangement links TRBV30 to TRBJ1-5; possibly TRBD1 for D (5 bases). The CDR3 loop spans 14 amino acids. CDR1 is GTSNPN and CDR2 is SVGIG in the germline V gene (reference sequence). The germline V and J ends were trimmed by 1 base and 3 bases, with 10 bases remaining between them. The CDR3 DNA reads TGTGCCTGGAGTGGGTCGGGGGTCAATCAGCCCCAGCATTTT. It is translated as CAWSGSGVNQPQHF.

J is TRBJ1-2 and V is TRBV11-1, with D tentatively TRBD1 (5 bases). Germline loops: CDR1 SGHAT, CDR2 FQDESV (reference sequence). The CDR3 spans 13 residues. The ends were cut back, 6 bases at V and 4 bases at J, with 12 bases in the middle. CDR3 sequence (DNA): TGTGCCAGCAGTTGGGACGGCTCCTATGGCTACACCTTC. Translating gives CASSWDGSYGYTF.

This sequence joins TRBV5-1 and TRBJ2-7, with TRBD1 matching over 9 bases. CDR3 size: 15 residues. The junction had 6 bases not matched to a gene; V was cut back by 3 bases and J by 2 bases. CDR1 and CDR2 from the germline V gene are SGHRS and YFSETQ. CDR3 DNA sequence: TGCGCCAGCAGCTACGGGACAGGGCCTACCTACGAGCAGTACTTC. Its translation is CASSYGTGPTYEQYF.